These 22 T cell receptor beta chains came from one sample sequenced in a study of Ad26.COV2.S vaccination and SARS-CoV-2 variants. The table came from immunoSEQ multiplex PCR; TCRdb's copy has only in-frame clones and leaves some out. This table has roughly 700,000 clones, roughly 90% appearing once. Treatment of the sample: about 20 received Ad26.COV2.S at low or high dose, single or two shots; five or six received placebo; per-sample allocation not given. Day 63 after the first vaccine or placebo injection was the time point for sampling. The specimen comprised peripheral blood, sampled in a trial of Ad26.COV2.S vaccine versus placebo. Receptors were obtained from a person aged 18 to 65 who received the Ad26.COV2.S COVID-19 vaccine or a placebo.

CDR3 sequence (DNA): TGTGCCAGCAGCTTGTCGGCCCTGGGTCCCTACGAGCAGTACTTC. Amino acid sequence: CASSLSALGPYEQYF. The chain employs TRBV5-4 and TRBJ2-7; D unclear. The V gene's germline CDR1 is SGHNT and CDR2 YYREEE (reference sequence). Trimming cost V 1 base and J 2 bases, with 13 bases left between them. This CDR3 region has 15 residues.

CDR3 protein: CASSQEASSYEQYF. Written as DNA, the CDR3 is TGTGCCAGCAGCCAAGAGGCCAGTTCCTACGAGCAGTACTTC. The chain has TRBV14 and TRBJ2-7; D remains unclear. This CDR3 is 14 amino acids long. Germline V lookup: CDR1 SGHDN, CDR2 FVKESK. Trimming removed 0 bases from V and 1 base from J, with 7 bases in between.

Regarding this clone: Distinct nucleotide sequences in the sample also encode this CDR3. The V gene is TRBV7-8, the J gene TRBJ2-7, with a possible D match to TRBD2 (7 bases). V was shortened by 3 bases and J by 2 bases, with 20 bases between the two germline ends. The CDR3 is 17 residues long. CDR1 and CDR2 from the germline V gene are SGHVS and FQNEAQ. In DNA form, the CDR3 reads TGTGCCAGCAGCTTGGGACTAACGGGGGCTACCCCCTACGAGCAGTACTTC. Its translation is CASSLGLTGATPYEQYF.

The chain combines TRBV19 with TRBJ2-2; D is unclear. CDR3 length: 14 residues. CDR1 and CDR2 from the germline V gene are LNHDA and SQIVND (reference sequence). With 0 bases removed from V and 5 bases from J, the gap between germline ends came to 7 bases. The CDR3 region has the DNA TGTGCCAGTAGTATAGATATCGAAACCGGGGAGCTGTTTTTT. Translation gives CASSIDIETGELFF.

This clone was picked up one time. The chain employs TRBV30 and TRBJ1-6, with a weak D call TRBD1 (6 bases). CDR1 is GTSNPN, CDR2 SVGIG, per germline (reference sequence). This CDR3 has 15 amino acids. The V gene lost 0 bases and the J gene lost 11 bases, with 17 bases spanning the gap. This CDR3 is CAWSVQGGGSAPLHF. CDR3 nucleotides: TGTGCCTGGAGTGTACAGGGAGGGGGATCAGCACCCCTCCACTTT.

This clone occurred once. CDR3 bases: TGTGCCACCGCCGGGACAGGGGGCACAGATACGCAGTATTTT. This codes for CATAGTGGTDTQYF. The chain couples TRBV24-1 to TRBJ2-3, with 10 positions matching TRBD1. The junction had 3 bases not matched to a gene; V was cut back by 9 bases and J by 1 base. The germline V gene encodes CDR1 KGHDR and CDR2 SFDVKD. CDR3 length equals 14 residues.

V is TRBV18 and J is TRBJ1-5, with D possibly being TRBD1 (5 bases). The CDR3 has 13 residues. V was pared by 3 bases and J by 6 bases, with 9 bases between. Germline CDR1 KGHSH, CDR2 LQKENI. The CDR3 DNA follows: TGTGCCAGCTCACCCTCGGGGACTCAGCCCCAGCATTTT. Its protein is CASSPSGTQPQHF.

The rearrangement uses TRBV10-3 and TRBJ2-4, with a weak D call TRBD2 (6 bases). Germline V gene data show CDR1 as ENHRY and CDR2 as SYGVKD. CDR3 length equals 19 residues. Trimming removed 4 bases from V and 0 bases from J, with 22 bases in between. The chain's CDR3 is CAISGKASVGGIAKNIQYF. CDR3 in DNA: TGTGCCATCAGTGGAAAGGCTAGCGTTGGTGGGATAGCCAAAAACATTCAGTACTTC.

The chain joins TRBV3-1 (or the pseudogene TRBV3-2) to TRBJ1-3; no firm D call. The CDR3 runs 14 residues. Trimming removed 0 bases from V and 0 bases from J, with 3 bases in between. The germline CDR1 and CDR2 sequences are LGHDT and YNNKEL (reference sequence). The CDR3 loop reads CASSQDYSGNTIYF. The CDR3 nucleotides read TGTGCCAGCAGCCAAGATTACTCTGGAAACACCATATATTTT.

The sample holds one count of this clone. The gene calls are TRBV7-2 and TRBJ2-7; TRBD1 matches at 8 bases. CDR3 length: 13 amino acids. Germline loops: CDR1 SGHTA, CDR2 FQGNSA. Unmatched junction bases numbered 3, after V lost 6 bases and J lost 2 bases. The CDR3 DNA reads TGTGCCAGCAGTCAGGGGGCGGCCTACGAGCAGTACTTC. This codes for CASSQGAAYEQYF.

The chain employs TRBV12-5 and TRBJ2-3; D perhaps matches TRBD2 (5 bases). Germline V gene lookup returns CDR1 LGHNT and CDR2 FRNRAP. Trimming shortened V by 3 bases and J by 4 bases, and 8 bases separated the two germline ends. This CDR3 comprises 13 residues. CDR3 protein: CASGFSEADTQYF. In DNA form, the CDR3 reads TGTGCTAGTGGTTTTAGCGAGGCAGATACGCAGTATTTT.

V usage is TRBV10-3 and J usage is TRBJ1-1; a possible D gene is TRBD1 (6 bases). Germline V gene lookup returns CDR1 ENHRY and CDR2 SYGVKD. V was shortened by 0 bases and J by 1 base, with 9 bases between the two germline ends. The CDR3 length is 15 residues. CDR3 sequence (DNA): TGTGCCATCAGTGAGTCGAAGGGGGAGAACACTGAAGCTTTCTTT. It translates to CAISESKGENTEAFF.

This rearrangement joins TRBV6-2 or TRBV6-3 to TRBJ1-4; D is unresolved. The length of the CDR3 is 14 residues. The V end was cut by 0 bases, the J end by 4 bases, with 6 bases between. The germline CDR1 and CDR2 sequences are MNHEY and SVGEGT. The CDR3: CASSYSLINEKLFF. CDR3 bases: TGTGCCAGCAGTTACTCGCTTATTAATGAAAAACTGTTTTTT.

This chain joins TRBV6-4 and TRBJ2-2; D is unclear. Germline V gene lookup returns CDR1 MRHNA and CDR2 SNTAGT. CDR3 length equals 13 residues. Trimming took off 0 bases at V and 3 bases at J, with 2 bases between the two ends. As DNA, the CDR3 is TGTGCCAGCAGTGACTCTTACACCGGGGAGCTGTTTTTT. This sequence encodes CASSDSYTGELFF.

The CDR3 loop is CASSQIQGAGNTIYF. As DNA, the CDR3 is TGTGCCAGCAGCCAGATACAGGGAGCTGGAAACACCATATATTTT. This chain joins TRBV14 and TRBJ1-3, with a possible D match to TRBD1 (6 bases). CDR1 SGHDN and CDR2 FVKESK come from the germline V gene. The CDR3 consists of 15 residues. Trimming removed 3 bases at V and 2 bases at J, with 11 bases between.

This clone appeared a single time. J is TRBJ2-5 and V is TRBV6-5, with a tentative D call TRBD2 (6 bases). The CDR3 is made up of 15 amino acids. In germline, CDR1 is MNHEY, CDR2 SVGAGI. V gave up 3 bases and J gave up 7 bases, with 18 bases separating them. CDR3 region: CASSYSTGGMGTQYF. CDR3 in DNA: TGTGCCAGCAGTTATTCCACCGGAGGGATGGGGACCCAGTACTTC.

The chain is built from TRBV29-1 and TRBJ2-2; 7 bases fit TRBD1. V was clipped by 7 bases and J by 3 bases; unmatched bases: 2. Germline CDR1 SQVTM, CDR2 ANQGSEA. This CDR3 has 12 residues. The CDR3 DNA sequence: TGCAGCGCAACAGGGGACACCGGGGAGCTGTTTTTT. The encoded protein is CSATGDTGELFF.

In this sample, this clone turned up once. This chain connects TRBV7-2 to TRBJ2-7; 10 nucleotides align to TRBD2. Losses at the gene ends were 5 bases for V and 1 base for J; bases not matched to a gene: 5. Per germline, CDR1 SGHTA and CDR2 FQGNSA. The CDR3 is 15 amino acids. For the CDR3, the DNA is TGTGCCAGCAGCCGGACTAGCGGTGGGTCCTACGAGCAGTACTTC. Its protein product is CASSRTSGGSYEQYF.

The chain employs TRBV27 and TRBJ2-3, with D perhaps matching TRBD1 (5 bases). The germline CDR1 and CDR2 sequences are MNHEY and SMNVEV (reference sequence). V lost 8 bases and J 2 bases, leaving 20 bases between the germline ends. The CDR3 covers 16 residues. The CDR3, as DNA: TGTGCCAGCCAACGCATAGGACACGACCCCACAGATACGCAGTATTTT. Encoded protein: CASQRIGHDPTDTQYF.

The V call is TRBV2, the J call TRBJ2-3; no definite D call. Germline V gene lookup returns CDR1 SNHLY and CDR2 FYNNEI. Between the trimmed V and J ends, which lost 7 bases and 0 bases, there was a span of 11 bases. CDR3 size: 14 residues. The CDR3 region has the DNA TGTGCCAGCACCAAACAGCTAAGCACAGATACGCAGTATTTT. Translated, it gives CASTKQLSTDTQYF.

This chain uses TRBV27 with TRBJ1-2; D perhaps matches TRBD1 (5 bases). The length of the CDR3 is 15 residues. Germline CDR1 MNHEY, CDR2 SMNVEV (reference sequence). Between the trimmed V and J ends, which lost 4 bases and 4 bases, there was a span of 16 bases. CDR3 loop: CASSSRLVGGYGYTF. The CDR3 DNA follows: TGTGCCAGCAGTTCCCGATTGGTGGGGGGCTATGGCTACACCTTC.

The CDR3 protein is CASSYLGQGGYEQYF. Here the CDR3 DNA reads TGTGCCAGCAGTTACTTAGGACAGGGAGGCTACGAGCAGTACTTC. This rearrangement joins TRBV6-2 or TRBV6-3 to TRBJ2-7, with TRBD1 matching over 8 bases. Germline trimming cut 1 base from V and 3 bases from J; bases unmatched to any gene: 5. The CDR3 extends over 15 amino acids. Germline V gives CDR1 MNHEY, CDR2 SVGEGT.